A single sample gave rise to the 18 T cell receptor beta chains below, sequenced in a study of blood T cell repertoires in COVID-19. This table comes from immunoSEQ multiplex PCR, and its TCRdb copy is limited to in-frame clones, with some not included. The repertoire holds about 120,000 clones, with around 83% as singletons. Sequencing input: peripheral blood. These receptors came from a man aged 35 to 55 with acute or convalescent COVID-19.

The chain carries TRBV29-1 and TRBJ1-2, with D tentatively TRBD1 (6 bases). The V gene's germline CDR1 is SQVTM and CDR2 ANQGSEA. Trimming stripped 3 bases from V and 8 bases from J, with 13 bases between. The length of the CDR3 is 12 residues. CDR3 amino acids: CSVEKGVSGYTF. CDR3 nucleotides: TGCAGCGTTGAGAAGGGGGTGAGCGGCTACACCTTC.

The chain links TRBV27 to TRBJ2-7; 10 bases line up with TRBD1. J gave up 7 bases and V 4 bases, and 7 bases lay outside the gene matches. The CDR3 consists of 14 residues. Germline CDR1 MNHEY, CDR2 SMNVEV (reference sequence). CDR3 coding DNA: TGTGCCAGCAGTTCCAGACAGGGGGCGGGGGAGCAGTACTTC. It specifies CASSSRQGAGEQYF.

This clone was observed a single time. The chain carries TRBV6-5 and TRBJ1-2; D is uncertain. The CDR3 runs 12 residues. CDR1 is MNHEY, CDR2 SVGAGI, per germline. Trimming pared 6 bases from V and 8 bases from J, leaving 13 bases between. For the CDR3, the DNA is TGTGCCAGCAGGGCCGCGGGGAGGGGCTACACCTTC. Protein sequence: CASRAAGRGYTF.

The chain recombines TRBV10-3 with TRBJ1-6, with TRBD1 as a possible D gene (5 bases). This CDR3 region has 12 residues. The germline CDR1 and CDR2 sequences are ENHRY and SYGVKD. Trimming took off 6 bases at V and 9 bases at J, with 9 bases between the two ends. The CDR3 bases are TGTGCCATCAGGGCCGACAGTTCACCCCTCCACTTT. This gives the protein CAIRADSSPLHF.

This clone was found a few times. J is TRBJ2-3 and V is TRBV20-1, with D unresolved. The CDR3 totals 13 residues. Looked up from germline, CDR1 is DFQATT and CDR2 is SNEGSKA (reference sequence). The V and J ends lost 3 bases and 4 bases respectively, with 11 bases between them. The CDR3 spells CSASKRNADTQYF. The CDR3 nucleotides read TGCAGTGCTAGTAAGCGTAATGCAGATACGCAGTATTTT.

This CDR3 reads CASSATLLAGSTDTQYF. The CDR3 DNA follows: TGTGCCAGCAGCGCGACCCTTCTAGCGGGGTCCACAGATACGCAGTATTTT. The chain employs TRBV9 and TRBJ2-3, with 9 bases fitting TRBD2. The germline gives CDR1 SGDLS, CDR2 YYNGEE. The CDR3 extends over 17 amino acids. The V segment lost 3 bases and the J segment 2 bases; nucleotides outside the gene matches: 10.

This clone was seen only a few times. This sequence joins TRBV19 and TRBJ1-1; D call uncertain. Trimming stripped 7 bases from V and 1 base from J, with 10 bases between. This CDR3 comprises 13 residues. Germline V gives CDR1 LNHDA, CDR2 SQIVND (reference sequence). CDR3 in amino acids: CASKRQQNTEAFF. CDR3 in DNA: TGTGCCAGTAAGAGGCAGCAGAACACTGAAGCTTTCTTT.

The genes are TRBV2 and TRBJ2-7; 14 nucleotides line up with TRBD2. Germline CDR1 is SNHLY and CDR2 is FYNNEI. The V and J ends lost 4 bases and 7 bases, in that order; junction bases with no gene match: 3. The CDR3 loop spans 14 amino acids. The CDR3 loop reads CASSVTSGRGEQYF. The CDR3 DNA reads as TGTGCCAGCAGTGTGACTAGCGGGAGGGGGGAGCAGTACTTC. Based on the CDR3 plus reference TRBV2 and TRBJ2-7, the full variable domain is EPEVTQTPSHQVTQMGQEVILRCVPISNHLYFYWYRQILGQKVEFLVSFYNNEISEKSEIFDDQFSVERPDGSNFTLKIRSTKLEDSAMYFCASSVTSGRGEQYFGPGTRLTVT.

The chain joins TRBV27 to TRBJ2-1; TRBD2 matches 12 bases. CDR3 size: 15 residues. CDR1 and CDR2 from the germline V gene are MNHEY and SMNVEV (reference sequence). Trimming at V came to 3 bases and at J to 3 bases, leaving 0 bases not matched to a gene. DNA of the CDR3: TGTGCCAGCAGTTTGGGACTAGCGGGCTACAATGAGCAGTTCTTC. It specifies CASSLGLAGYNEQFF.

The genes are TRBV6-5 and TRBJ1-6; D gene uncertain. This CDR3 region has 14 residues. Germline assignment: CDR1 MNHEY and CDR2 SVGAGI. Trimming shortened V by 6 bases and J by 6 bases, and 12 bases separated the two germline ends. CDR3 residues: CASRVETINSPLHF. The CDR3 DNA reads TGTGCCAGCAGAGTAGAAACTATTAATTCACCCCTCCACTTT.

The chain employs TRBV30 and TRBJ2-1, with 11 bases aligning to TRBD2. This CDR3 spans 15 amino acids. V was pared by 3 bases and J by 6 bases, with 7 bases of the junction left unmatched. Germline V gene lookup returns CDR1 GTSNPN and CDR2 SVGIG (reference sequence). The CDR3 DNA follows: TGTGCCTGGAGCCCCGGGACTAGCGGCCTCAATGAGCAGTTCTTC. Encoded protein: CAWSPGTSGLNEQFF.

V is TRBV30 and J is TRBJ2-5; the match to TRBD1 covers 10 bases. Trimming took 5 bases from V and 5 from J; bases not matched to a gene: 5. The CDR3 has 13 amino acids. Germline V CDR1 and CDR2: GTSNPN, SVGIG (reference sequence). The CDR3 nucleotides read TGTGCCTGGGGGGGACAGGGGTGGGAGACCCAGTACTTC. It yields the protein CAWGGQGWETQYF. Based on the CDR3 plus reference TRBV30 and TRBJ2-5, the full variable domain is SQTIHQWPATLVQPVGSPLSLECTVEGTSNPNLYWYRQAAGRGLQLLFYSVGIGQISSEVPQNLSASRPQDRQFILSSKKLLLSDSGFYLCAWGGQGWETQYFGPGTRLLVL.

This chain connects TRBV6-2 or TRBV6-3 to TRBJ2-3; possible D gene TRBD1, 6 bases. CDR3 length equals 17 residues. Germline V CDR1 and CDR2: MNHEY, SVGEGT. The V gene lost 4 bases and the J gene lost 4 bases, with 21 bases spanning the gap. This chain's CDR3 is CASSSPFTVGAPDTQYF. DNA for the CDR3: TGTGCCAGCAGTTCCCCCTTTACGGTGGGGGCCCCAGATACGCAGTATTTT.

This chain uses TRBV12-5 with TRBJ2-5, with TRBD2 identical over 8 bases. V shed 4 bases, J shed 5 bases, and the junction held 3 bases outside the gene matches. The germline V gene encodes CDR1 LGHNT and CDR2 FRNRAP. This CDR3 is built from 13 residues. CDR3 sequence reads: CASGSGGRETQYF. The CDR3 DNA sequence: TGTGCTAGTGGTTCGGGGGGGAGGGAGACCCAGTACTTC.

The chain carries TRBV6-2 or TRBV6-3 and TRBJ1-2, with TRBD1 matching over 8 bases. Per the germline V gene, CDR1 is MNHEY and CDR2 is SVGEGT. CDR3 size: 12 residues. V lost 2 bases, J lost 13 bases, and 6 bases stayed unmatched. The CDR3 DNA reads as TGTGCCAGCAGTTACGACAGGGGATTAGTCACCTTC. Translated, it gives CASSYDRGLVTF.

The rearrangement uses TRBV5-4 and TRBJ2-1; D is undetermined. The CDR3 length is 14 residues. The germline V gene has CDR1 SGHNT and CDR2 YYREEE (reference sequence). V was clipped by 0 bases and J by 4 bases, with 8 bases between them. CDR3 DNA sequence: TGTGCCAGCAGCTTGGCCGGAGAGTACAATGAGCAGTTCTTC. It specifies CASSLAGEYNEQFF. Full variable domain (missing parts from reference TRBV5-4 and TRBJ2-1): ETGVTQSPTHLIKTRGQQVTLRCSSQSGHNTVSWYQQALGQGPQFIFQYYREEENGRGNFPPRFSGLQFPNYSSELNVNALELDDSALYLCASSLAGEYNEQFFGPGTRLTVL.

The chain links TRBV3-1 (or the pseudogene TRBV3-2) to TRBJ2-1; 8 bases are a match to TRBD1. The germline V gene has CDR1 LGHDT and CDR2 YNNKEL (reference sequence). The junction had 6 bases not matched to a gene; V was cut back by 6 bases and J by 8 bases. The length of the CDR3 is 13 residues. The CDR3 sequence: CASSPDRVDEQFF. CDR3 nucleotides: TGTGCCAGCAGTCCGGACAGGGTGGATGAGCAGTTCTTC.

The J gene is TRBJ1-1, the V gene TRBV29-1, with unresolved D. The germline CDR1 and CDR2 sequences are SQVTM and ANQGSEA. V lost 6 bases and J lost 2, with 10 bases in between. The CDR3 consists of 12 residues. CDR3 protein: CSVERVNTEAFF. The CDR3 bases are TGCAGCGTCGAGAGGGTCAACACTGAAGCTTTCTTT. The full variable domain, its missing parts supplied by reference TRBV29-1 and TRBJ1-1, is SAVISQKPSRDICQRGTSLTIQCQVDSQVTMMFWYRQQPGQSLTLIATANQGSEATYESGFVIDKFPISRPNLTFSTLTVSNMSPEDSSIYLCSVERVNTEAFFGQGTRLTVV.